This TCR beta chain was recovered during a study of blood T cells in healthy people across ages. Study at large: About one barcoded TCR beta cDNA was captured per two T cells.

Each individual donor underwent a draw of roughly 10 milliliters of peripheral blood. Every sample gave at least 5.5 micrograms of total RNA when it was extracted. This CDR3 comprises 15 residues. V lost 3 bases and J lost 3; bases outside the gene matches: 6. This clonotype was counted only a few times. The authors ran a second PCR of roughly 7 to 11 cycles using a sample-barcoded 5' primer and a J-beta primer mix. The template-switch adaptor was a 5' adaptor with 12 random nucleotides. It tagged each cDNA molecule. Each CDR3 protein is one row after TCRdb ran MiXCR on the 5' RACE reads. Counted here are some 1.7 million distinct CDR3 sequences, roughly 27% occurring once; the ten biggest clones make up 7.7%.

Sequenced input: blood. The chain couples TRBV12-3 or TRBV12-4 to TRBJ2-7, with 9 positions matching TRBD1. This clonotype originated in a woman in her 30s in good health. CDR3 amino acids: CASSFPGQGYYEQYF. The CDR3 DNA reads TGTGCCAGCAGTTTCCCGGGACAGGGATACTACGAGCAGTACTTC.